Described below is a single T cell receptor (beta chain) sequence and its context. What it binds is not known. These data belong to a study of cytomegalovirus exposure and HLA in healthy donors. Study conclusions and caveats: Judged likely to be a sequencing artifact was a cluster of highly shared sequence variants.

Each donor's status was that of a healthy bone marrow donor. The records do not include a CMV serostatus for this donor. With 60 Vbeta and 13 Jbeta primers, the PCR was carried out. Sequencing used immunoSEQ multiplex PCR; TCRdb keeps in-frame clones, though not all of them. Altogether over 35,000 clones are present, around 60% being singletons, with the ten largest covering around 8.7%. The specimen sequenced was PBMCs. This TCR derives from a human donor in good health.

CDR3 nucleotides: TGTGCCAGCAGCTTAGTAGGGACAGCAAACTATGGCTACACCTTC. Translating gives CASSLVGTANYGYTF. This rearrangement joins TRBV7-9 to TRBJ1-2; TRBD1 matches at 7 bases. V gave up 1 base and J gave up 2 bases; unmatched junction bases: 4. From germline, CDR1 is SEHNR and CDR2 FQNEAQ (reference sequence). The CDR3 extends over 15 amino acids.